The 30 T cell receptor beta chains given below trace back to one sample, sequenced in a study of STAT5B mutations in CD4+ large granular lymphocyte leukemia. Assay used: immunoSEQ multiplex PCR; TCRdb lists only in-frame clones, some missing. The table records fewer than 50,000 clones, about four fifths of them present only once. The sequenced material came from CD4+ T cells from blood buffy coats. The receptors were sampled from a human donor in good health.

This clone was seen just once. V is TRBV5-1 and J is TRBJ2-2; TRBD1 agrees at 8 bases. This CDR3 is 13 amino acids long. Germline V CDR1 and CDR2: SGHRS, YFSETQ. Trimming cost V 4 bases and J 4 bases; bases outside gene matches: 0. The CDR3: CASSTGGTGELFF. CDR3 DNA sequence: TGCGCCAGCAGCACAGGGGGCACCGGGGAGCTGTTTTTT.

The rearrangement links TRBV5-1 to TRBJ2-7; 12 bases map to TRBD1. Germline CDR1 is SGHRS and CDR2 is YFSETQ. With 6 bases clipped from V and 3 bases from J, the junction kept 4 bases outside the gene matches. The CDR3 runs 14 residues. This CDR3 is CASKGQGANYEQYF. In DNA, the CDR3 is TGCGCCAGCAAGGGACAGGGGGCAAACTACGAGCAGTACTTC. Supplemented by reference TRBV5-1 and TRBJ2-7, the full variable domain reads KAGVTQTPRYLIKTRGQQVTLSCSPISGHRSVSWYQQTPGQGLQFLFEYFSETQRNKGNFPGRFSGRQFSNSRSEMNVSTLELGDSALYLCASKGQGANYEQYFGPGTRLTVT.

The chain couples TRBV11-3 to TRBJ2-3, with no clear D. The V and J ends lost 5 bases and 5 bases respectively, with 8 bases between them. This CDR3 is 12 amino acids long. Germline CDR1 SGHNT, CDR2 YENEEA. CDR3 in amino acids: CASSPAGDTQYF. Written as DNA, the CDR3 is TGTGCCAGCAGCCCCGCCGGAGATACGCAGTATTTT.

The V gene is TRBV5-1, the J gene TRBJ2-1; 7 nucleotides align to TRBD2. The V gene's germline CDR1 is SGHRS and CDR2 YFSETQ. The CDR3 sequence is 16 residues long. After removal of 3 bases from V and 4 bases from J, the junction contained 10 bases not matched to a gene. The CDR3 loop reads CASSYGGGSRYNEQFF. The DNA for the CDR3 is TGCGCCAGCAGCTATGGGGGGGGAAGTAGGTACAATGAGCAGTTCTTC.

The chain links TRBV7-9 to TRBJ1-3, with 7 positions matching TRBD1. CDR1 and CDR2 from the germline V gene are SEHNR and FQNEAQ (reference sequence). The CDR3 is 16 residues long. J was trimmed by 0 bases and V by 5 bases; bases with no gene match: 7. The CDR3 protein is CASSPRGQSSGNTIYF. CDR3 bases: TGTGCCAGCAGCCCGAGGGGACAGAGCTCTGGAAACACCATATATTTT.

In the case of this clone: The sample contains more than one DNA sequence encoding this CDR3. V gene TRBV7-3 combines with J gene TRBJ2-1, with a weak D call TRBD2 (5 bases). Germline V gives CDR1 SGHTA, CDR2 FQGTGA. The CDR3 consists of 14 residues. Trimming removed 2 bases from V and 3 bases from J, with 8 bases in between. Here the CDR3 DNA reads TGTGCCAGCAGCTTAGGTGGGAGCTACAATGAGCAGTTCTTC. The encoded protein is CASSLGGSYNEQFF.

This clone was seen more than once but under ten times. The genes are TRBV2 and TRBJ1-1; 7 bases line up with TRBD1. From germline, CDR1 is SNHLY and CDR2 FYNNEI. The CDR3 totals 13 residues. With V trimmed by 6 bases and J by 7 bases, 8 bases remained unmatched. DNA of the CDR3: TGTGCCAGCAGCGTACAGGGGTGGGGTGAAGCTTTCTTT. As protein: CASSVQGWGEAFF.

CDR3 region: CASSVVGGTAWTEQFF. The CDR3 coding sequence is TGTGCCAGCAGCGTAGTGGGGGGGACAGCTTGGACTGAGCAGTTCTTC. V gene TRBV9 combines with J gene TRBJ2-1; D may be TRBD1 or TRBD2 (7 bases each). V lost 0 bases and J lost 9, with 19 bases in between. Germline-derived CDR1 and CDR2 are SGDLS and YYNGEE. The CDR3 is made up of 16 amino acids.

The rearrangement joins TRBV5-1 to TRBJ1-2; D might be TRBD1 (5 bases). V dropped 0 bases and J dropped 6 bases, with 12 bases sitting between them. The CDR3 sequence is 14 residues long. In germline, CDR1 is SGHRS, CDR2 YFSETQ. The CDR3 here is CASSLDTGVNGYTF. The CDR3 DNA is TGCGCCAGCAGCTTGGACACGGGGGTGAATGGCTACACCTTC.

This clone was seen once. This rearrangement joins TRBV5-1 to TRBJ2-7; a possible D gene is TRBD2 (5 bases). There are 14 residues in the CDR3. The V end lost 5 bases, the J end lost 3 bases, and 15 bases lay between the germline ends. Germline CDR1 SGHRS, CDR2 YFSETQ. In DNA form, the CDR3 reads TGCGCCAGCAGACGGGCTGGAGGAAACTACGAGCAGTACTTC. Amino acid sequence: CASRRAGGNYEQYF.

The chain recombines TRBV28 with TRBJ1-5; D unclear. CDR1 MDHEN and CDR2 SYDVKM come from the germline V gene. The CDR3 is 14 residues long. Trimming stripped 5 bases from V and 6 bases from J, with 14 bases between. The CDR3 sequence is CASSPFAGGQPQHF. The CDR3 coding sequence is TGTGCCAGCAGTCCGTTCGCGGGTGGTCAGCCCCAGCATTTT.

V usage is TRBV27 and J usage is TRBJ2-1, with D perhaps matching TRBD2 (5 bases). Per the germline V gene, CDR1 is MNHEY and CDR2 is SMNVEV (reference sequence). This CDR3 contains 14 residues. Between the trimmed V and J ends, which lost 8 bases and 1 base, there was a span of 12 bases. Here the CDR3 DNA reads TGTGCCAGCGGGCGGGTGGGATCCTACAATGAGCAGTTCTTC. Amino acids: CASGRVGSYNEQFF.

This clone was found a few times. This rearrangement joins TRBV28 to TRBJ1-1; D gene ambiguous. The CDR3 spans 12 residues. CDR1 is MDHEN and CDR2 is SYDVKM in the germline V gene. The V gene lost 2 bases and the J gene lost 5 bases, with 6 bases spanning the gap. This CDR3 reads CASSLPLTEAFF. Here the CDR3 DNA reads TGTGCCAGCAGTTTACCCCTTACTGAAGCTTTCTTT. Variable domain in full (rest from reference TRBV28 and TRBJ1-1): DVKVTQSSRYLVKRTGEKVFLECVQDMDHENMFWYRQDPGLGLRLIYFSYDVKMKEKGDIPEGYSVSREKKERFSLILESASTNQTSMYLCASSLPLTEAFFGQGTRLTVV.

The chain has TRBV18 and TRBJ2-1; TRBD2 agrees at 7 bases. The CDR3 sequence is 13 residues long. Germline trimming cut 4 bases from V and 8 bases from J; bases unmatched to any gene: 5. Germline assignment: CDR1 KGHSH and CDR2 LQKENI. The CDR3 DNA sequence: TGTGCCAGCTCACGGGCGGGAGAGGATGAGCAGTTCTTC. It yields the protein CASSRAGEDEQFF.

The V call is TRBV4-1, the J call TRBJ2-1, with 8 bases lining up with TRBD2. Trimming took 4 bases from V and 9 from J; bases not matched to a gene: 5. The CDR3 extends over 13 amino acids. Germline V gene data show CDR1 as MGHRA and CDR2 as YSYEKL. This CDR3 is CASSPGTRGEQFF. The CDR3 bases are TGCGCCAGCAGCCCCGGGACTAGGGGTGAGCAGTTCTTC.

The rearrangement joins TRBV5-1 to TRBJ2-5, with 7 positions matching TRBD1. The CDR3 contains 13 residues. V gave up 3 bases and J gave up 5 bases; unmatched junction bases: 4. Germline V lookup: CDR1 SGHRS, CDR2 YFSETQ. The chain's CDR3 is CASSYLDRETQYF. CDR3 DNA sequence: TGCGCCAGCAGCTATTTGGACAGGGAGACCCAGTACTTC.

As for this clone: The identical CDR3 is also encoded by other nucleotide sequences in the sample. This chain uses TRBV11-1 with TRBJ2-2; D gene uncertain. The CDR3 runs to 15 residues. CDR1 and CDR2 from the germline V gene are SGHAT and FQDESV (reference sequence). Between the trimmed V and J ends, which lost 5 bases and 0 bases, there was a span of 10 bases. In DNA, the CDR3 is TGTGCCAGCAGCCCAGACATCACGAACACCGGGGAGCTGTTTTTT. Amino acids: CASSPDITNTGELFF.

The V and J genes are TRBV7-3 and TRBJ2-5; no reliable D call. The germline gives CDR1 SGHTA, CDR2 FQGTGA. With 5 bases removed from V and 4 bases from J, the gap between germline ends came to 11 bases. The CDR3 extends over 13 amino acids. The chain's CDR3 is CASSPRTGETQYF. The CDR3 nucleotides read TGTGCCAGCAGCCCGAGGACGGGAGAGACCCAGTACTTC.

The chain combines TRBV28 with TRBJ1-2; no definite D call. The CDR3 runs 16 residues. CDR1 and CDR2 from the germline V gene are MDHEN and SYDVKM. V was cut by 2 bases and J by 5 bases, with 18 bases left in between. CDR3 residues: CASSLMVAWQSYGYTF. DNA of the CDR3: TGTGCCAGCAGTTTAATGGTGGCTTGGCAGAGTTATGGCTACACCTTC.

The genes are TRBV6-1 and TRBJ1-1, with 11 bases matching TRBD1. V dropped 4 bases and J dropped 4; count of bases not matched to a gene: 14. Germline V gene data show CDR1 as MNHNS and CDR2 as SASEGT. This CDR3 has 18 residues. The CDR3 reads CASSVFTGTGGALTEAFF. DNA of the CDR3: TGTGCCAGCAGTGTTTTTACCGGGACAGGGGGGGCCCTCACTGAAGCTTTCTTT.

This clone was picked up a small number of times. This rearrangement joins TRBV5-6 to TRBJ1-5; D call uncertain. CDR3 length equals 15 residues. V lost 0 bases, J lost 0 bases, and 7 bases lay in between. CDR1 is SGHDT, CDR2 YYEEEE, per germline. For the CDR3, the DNA is TGTGCCAGCAGCTTGGGGGGTATTAGCAATCAGCCCCAGCATTTT. Translated: CASSLGGISNQPQHF.

The rearrangement joins TRBV4-1 to TRBJ2-5; no clear D. This CDR3 region has 13 residues. V lost 1 base and J 4 bases, leaving 7 bases between the germline ends. The germline gives CDR1 MGHRA, CDR2 YSYEKL. CDR3 in DNA: TGCGCCAGCAGCCAAGGGGAAGGAGAGACCCAGTACTTC. Protein sequence: CASSQGEGETQYF.

The CDR3 bases are TGCGCCAGCAGCTTGTCGGACAGGGGGAACACAGATACGCAGTATTTT. It translates to CASSLSDRGNTDTQYF. This chain connects TRBV5-1 to TRBJ2-3, with 10 nucleotides matching TRBD1. CDR3 length equals 16 residues. Germline CDR1 is SGHRS and CDR2 is YFSETQ. Trimming removed 1 base from V and 2 bases from J; junction bases left unmatched: 4.

The J gene is TRBJ2-1, the V gene TRBV7-2, with 11 bases identical to TRBD2. V lost 5 bases to trimming and J lost 1 base; unmatched junction nucleotides: 13. CDR1 and CDR2 from the germline V gene are SGHTA and FQGNSA. The CDR3 covers 19 residues. The CDR3 DNA reads as TGTGCCAGCAGCGCCCTAGGTTGGGCTAGCGGGAGGTCCTACAATGAGCAGTTCTTC. Its translation is CASSALGWASGRSYNEQFF.

The chain employs TRBV7-2 and TRBJ2-5; 8 bases fit TRBD2. Germline CDR1 is SGHTA and CDR2 is FQGNSA. V lost 5 bases to trimming and J lost 6 bases; unmatched junction nucleotides: 20. The CDR3 covers 18 residues. CDR3 bases: TGTGCCAGCAGCCCGGAAACCCGGGGGGGAGCGTCCTCAAAGACCCAGTACTTC. This sequence encodes CASSPETRGGASSKTQYF.

The V call is TRBV5-1, the J call TRBJ1-5, with 9 bases fitting TRBD1. V lost 10 bases and J lost 6; bases outside the gene matches: 14. Per the germline V gene, CDR1 is SGHRS and CDR2 is YFSETQ. This CDR3 has 15 amino acids. CDR3 bases: TGCGCCGCCCGGACAGGGGCATTTCGGGGTCAGCCCCAGCATTTT. This codes for CAARTGAFRGQPQHF.

This clone was found once. CDR3 sequence reads: CASSLPGTSSKNIQYF. CDR3 bases: TGTGCCAGCAGCTTACCTGGGACATCCTCCAAAAACATTCAGTACTTC. This chain uses TRBV5-4 with TRBJ2-4, with D maybe TRBD1 (6 bases). CDR3 length equals 16 residues. Germline CDR1 reads SGHNT; CDR2 reads YYREEE (reference sequence). V was trimmed by 2 bases and J by 2 bases, leaving 14 bases between them. Filled out from reference TRBV5-4 and TRBJ2-4, the complete variable domain reads ETGVTQSPTHLIKTRGQQVTLRCSSQSGHNTVSWYQQALGQGPQFIFQYYREEENGRGNFPPRFSGLQFPNYSSELNVNALELDDSALYLCASSLPGTSSKNIQYFGAGTRLSVL.

This clone is a singleton in its sample. V is TRBV2 and J is TRBJ2-5; D is unresolved. Trimming cost V 3 bases and J 5 bases, with 7 bases left between them. Per the germline V gene, CDR1 is SNHLY and CDR2 is FYNNEI. The CDR3 is made up of 12 amino acids. CDR3: CASSELLETQYF. The CDR3 nucleotides read TGTGCCAGCAGTGAGTTACTTGAGACCCAGTACTTC.

This clone was found once. V and J are TRBV30 and TRBJ1-3; unclear D gene. Germline V lookup: CDR1 GTSNPN, CDR2 SVGIG (reference sequence). The CDR3 has 15 amino acids. The CDR3 loop is CAGGPFPSSGNTIYF. The CDR3 DNA reads as TGTGCTGGAGGGCCATTCCCATCCTCTGGAAACACCATATATTTT.

This clone was seen a single time. The chain employs TRBV29-1 and TRBJ1-1, with D tentatively TRBD1 (5 bases). CDR1 is SQVTM and CDR2 is ANQGSEA in the germline V gene. The V end lost 4 bases, the J end lost 5 bases, and 11 bases lay between the germline ends. The CDR3 is 12 residues long. The CDR3 sequence: CSVAAGRTEAFF. The CDR3 DNA reads as TGCAGCGTTGCGGCAGGGCGTACTGAAGCTTTCTTT.